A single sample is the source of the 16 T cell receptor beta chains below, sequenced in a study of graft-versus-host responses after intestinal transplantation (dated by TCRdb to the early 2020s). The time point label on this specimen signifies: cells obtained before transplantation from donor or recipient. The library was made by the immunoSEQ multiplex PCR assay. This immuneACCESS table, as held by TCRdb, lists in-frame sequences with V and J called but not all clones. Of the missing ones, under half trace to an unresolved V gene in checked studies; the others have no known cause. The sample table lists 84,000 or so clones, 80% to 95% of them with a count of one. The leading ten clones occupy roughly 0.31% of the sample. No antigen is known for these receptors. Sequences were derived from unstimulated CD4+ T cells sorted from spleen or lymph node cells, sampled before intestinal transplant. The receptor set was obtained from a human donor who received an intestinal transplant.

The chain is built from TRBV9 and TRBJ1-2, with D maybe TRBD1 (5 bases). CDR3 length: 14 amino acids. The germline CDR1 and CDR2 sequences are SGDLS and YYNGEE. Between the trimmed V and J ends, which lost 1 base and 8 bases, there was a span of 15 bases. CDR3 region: CASSVQGTFVGYTF. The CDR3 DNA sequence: TGTGCCAGCAGCGTACAGGGTACATTCGTCGGCTACACCTTC.

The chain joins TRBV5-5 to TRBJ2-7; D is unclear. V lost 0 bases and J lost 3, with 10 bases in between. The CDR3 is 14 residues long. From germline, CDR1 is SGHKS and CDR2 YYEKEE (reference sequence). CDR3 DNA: TGTGCCAGCAGCTTGGCCGGTCTGATCTACGAGCAGTACTTC. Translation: CASSLAGLIYEQYF. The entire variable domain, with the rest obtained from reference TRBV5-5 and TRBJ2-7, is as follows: DAGVTQSPTHLIKTRGQQVTLRCSPISGHKSVSWYQQVLGQGPQFIFQYYEKEERGRGNFPDRFSARQFPNYSSELNVNALLLGDSALYLCASSLAGLIYEQYFGPGTRLTVT.

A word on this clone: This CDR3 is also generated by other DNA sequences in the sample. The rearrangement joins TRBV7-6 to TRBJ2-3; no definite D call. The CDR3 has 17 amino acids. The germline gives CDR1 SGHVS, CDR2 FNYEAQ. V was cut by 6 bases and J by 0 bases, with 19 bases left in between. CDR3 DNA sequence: TGTGCCAGCAGTTCGCCTTCTCGCGGAATAAGCACAGATACGCAGTATTTT. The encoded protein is CASSSPSRGISTDTQYF. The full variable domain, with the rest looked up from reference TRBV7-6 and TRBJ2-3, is GAGVSQSPRYKVTKRGQDVALRCDPISGHVSLYWYRQALGQGPEFLTYFNYEAQQDKSGLPNDRFSAERPEGSISTLTIQRTEQRDSAMYRCASSSPSRGISTDTQYFGPGTRLTVL.

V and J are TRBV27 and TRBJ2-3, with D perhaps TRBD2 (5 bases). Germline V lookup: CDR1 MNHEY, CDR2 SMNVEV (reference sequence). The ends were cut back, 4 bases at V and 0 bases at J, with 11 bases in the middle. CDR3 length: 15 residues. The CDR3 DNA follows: TGTGCCAGCAGTTACAGCGGTCTCAGCACAGATACGCAGTATTTT. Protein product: CASSYSGLSTDTQYF.

The CDR3 region is CASSLATGTYEQYF. CDR3 nucleotide sequence: TGTGCCAGCAGCTTAGCGACAGGTACCTACGAGCAGTACTTC. The chain carries TRBV7-9 and TRBJ2-7; D is perhaps TRBD1 (6 bases). The germline V gene has CDR1 SEHNR and CDR2 FQNEAQ (reference sequence). Trimming took off 0 bases at V and 2 bases at J, with 8 bases between the two ends. CDR3 size: 14 residues. The whole variable domain, filled in from reference TRBV7-9 and TRBJ2-7, reads DTGVSQNPRHKITKRGQNVTFRCDPISEHNRLYWYRQTLGQGPEFLTYFQNEAQLEKSRLLSDRFSAERPKGSFSTLEIQRTEQGDSAMYLCASSLATGTYEQYFGPGTRLTVT.

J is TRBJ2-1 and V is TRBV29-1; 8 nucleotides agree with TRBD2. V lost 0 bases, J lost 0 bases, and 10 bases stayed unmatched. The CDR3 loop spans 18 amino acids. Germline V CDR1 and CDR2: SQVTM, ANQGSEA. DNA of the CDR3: TGCAGCGTTGAAGATGGGTTTAGCGGGGTGATCTCCTACAATGAGCAGTTCTTC. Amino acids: CSVEDGFSGVISYNEQFF.

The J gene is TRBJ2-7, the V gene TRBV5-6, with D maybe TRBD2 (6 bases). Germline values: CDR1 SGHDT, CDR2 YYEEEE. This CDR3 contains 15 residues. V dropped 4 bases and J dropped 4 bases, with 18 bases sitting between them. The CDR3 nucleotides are TGTGCCAGCAGCAACGGACTATCCCTTTCGTACGAGCAGTACTTC. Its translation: CASSNGLSLSYEQYF.

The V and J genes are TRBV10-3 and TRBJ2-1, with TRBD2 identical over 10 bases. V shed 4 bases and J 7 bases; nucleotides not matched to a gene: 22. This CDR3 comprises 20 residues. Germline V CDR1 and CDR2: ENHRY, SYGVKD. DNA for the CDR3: TGTGCCATCAGTGGGAGGGGGGGACTAGCGACGCTCACGGACCTTAATGAGCAGTTCTTC. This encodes CAISGRGGLATLTDLNEQFF.

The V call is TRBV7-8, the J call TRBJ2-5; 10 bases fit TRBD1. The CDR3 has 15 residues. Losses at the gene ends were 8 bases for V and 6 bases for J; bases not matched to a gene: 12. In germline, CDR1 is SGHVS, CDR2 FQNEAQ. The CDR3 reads CASGTTGGAVQTQYF. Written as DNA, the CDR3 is TGTGCCAGCGGAACGACAGGGGGCGCTGTACAGACCCAGTACTTC.

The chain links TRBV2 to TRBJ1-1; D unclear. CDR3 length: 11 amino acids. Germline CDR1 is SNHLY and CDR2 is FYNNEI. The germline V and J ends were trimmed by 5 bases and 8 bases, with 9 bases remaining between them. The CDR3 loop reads CASSQRTEAFF. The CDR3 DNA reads TGTGCCAGCAGTCAGAGAACCGAAGCTTTCTTT.

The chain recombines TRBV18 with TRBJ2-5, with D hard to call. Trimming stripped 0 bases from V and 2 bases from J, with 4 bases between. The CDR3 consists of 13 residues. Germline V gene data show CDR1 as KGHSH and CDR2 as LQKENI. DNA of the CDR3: TGTGCCAGCTCACCACCAGTACAAGAGACCCAGTACTTC. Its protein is CASSPPVQETQYF.

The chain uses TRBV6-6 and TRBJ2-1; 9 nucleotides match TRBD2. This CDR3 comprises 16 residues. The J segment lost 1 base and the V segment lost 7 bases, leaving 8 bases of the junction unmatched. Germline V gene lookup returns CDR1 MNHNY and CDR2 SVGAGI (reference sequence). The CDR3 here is CASTRRAGGSYNEQFF. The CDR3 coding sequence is TGTGCCAGCACCCGCAGGGCGGGAGGGTCCTACAATGAGCAGTTCTTC.

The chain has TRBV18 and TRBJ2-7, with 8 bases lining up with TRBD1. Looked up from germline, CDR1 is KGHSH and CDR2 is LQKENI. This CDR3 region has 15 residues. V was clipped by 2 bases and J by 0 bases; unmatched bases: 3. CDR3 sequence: CASSPWDRPSYEQYF. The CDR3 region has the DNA TGTGCCAGCTCACCATGGGACAGGCCCTCCTACGAGCAGTACTTC.

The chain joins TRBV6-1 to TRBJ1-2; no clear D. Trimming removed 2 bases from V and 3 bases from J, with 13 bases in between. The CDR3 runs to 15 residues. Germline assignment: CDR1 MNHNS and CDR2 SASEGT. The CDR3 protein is CASSEKAPGDYGYTF. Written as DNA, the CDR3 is TGTGCCAGCAGTGAAAAAGCACCTGGTGACTATGGCTACACCTTC.

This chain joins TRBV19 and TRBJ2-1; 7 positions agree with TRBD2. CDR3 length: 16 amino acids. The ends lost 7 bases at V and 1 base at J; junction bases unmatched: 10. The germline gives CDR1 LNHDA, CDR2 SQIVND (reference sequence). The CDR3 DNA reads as TGTGCCAGTACCGGCGTACTAGCGCTTTCCTACAATGAGCAGTTCTTC. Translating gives CASTGVLALSYNEQFF.

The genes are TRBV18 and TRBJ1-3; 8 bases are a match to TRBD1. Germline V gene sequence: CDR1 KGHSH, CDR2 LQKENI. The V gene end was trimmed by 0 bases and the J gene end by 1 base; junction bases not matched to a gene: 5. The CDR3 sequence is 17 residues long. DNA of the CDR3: TGTGCCAGCTCACCACCGGGACAGGCTTATTCTGGAAACACCATATATTTT. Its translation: CASSPPGQAYSGNTIYF.